These T cell receptor beta chains were read from a single sample in a study of Ad26.COV2.S vaccination and SARS-CoV-2 variants. Profiling relied on immunoSEQ multiplex PCR, and the TCRdb table lists in-frame clones only, not all of them. The sample lists about 350,000 clones, 75% to 90% occurring once. Sequencing was performed on peripheral blood, taken in a trial of Ad26.COV2.S vaccine versus placebo. The receptors shown here come from a person aged 18-60 years who received the Ad26.COV2.S COVID-19 vaccine or a placebo. The conserved cysteine and the conserved F or W are not part of the CDR3 here. A D gene is named only where the DNA matches it firmly. Clone size is shown for a subset of rows, as once, few, many or a class of expanded clone.

size | D | V | CDR3
few | NA | TRBV27 | ASSPMDRTYGYT
few | NA | TRBV7-2 | ASSLVDSSYEQY
NA | NA | TRBV5-1 | ASSPYRDLTSNTEAF
NA | NA | TRBV27 | ASSLASTDTQY
NA | TRBD1 | TRBV10-2 | ASHEGQGAGELF
NA | NA | TRBV6-5 | ASSYSRTGNTEAF
NA | TRBD1 | TRBV5-4 | ASSLGQGVQETQY
NA | TRBD2 | TRBV7-2 | ASSLPSGGPYEQY
NA | NA | TRBV4-1 | ASSQDPPQQGISNQPQH
NA | NA | TRBV6-2/TRBV6-3 | ASSYSSVWGDTQY
once | TRBD1 | TRBV24-1 | ATSEPGTEGQTQY
NA | TRBD2 | TRBV13 | ASSSGTSGGAGQY
NA | NA | TRBV30 | AWRPGLGGYSYEQY
NA | NA | TRBV20-1 | SASDPRGNQPQH
NA | NA | TRBV24-1 | ATSWSLSTDTQY
NA | TRBD1 | TRBV4-3 | ASRANVGQDYGYT
NA | TRBD1 | TRBV5-8 | ASSPAGTGGNQPQH
NA | NA | TRBV11-2 | ASSFVGGTDTQY
NA | NA | TRBV5-1 | ASSLEVRYNEQF
NA | NA | TRBV6-2/TRBV6-3 | ASSYSSGGPQH
NA | NA | TRBV5-1 | ASSLDVPGSNEQF
once | TRBD1 | TRBV28 | ASGTGDIYEQY